This TCR beta chain appears in the sequencing data of a study of PD-L1 blockade in urothelial cancer. The repertoire was sequenced with immunoSEQ multiplex PCR; TCRdb's copy has only in-frame clones and lacks some. The sample records around 56,000 clones, approximately 86% being singletons. The CDR3 length is 16 residues. Germline V gene data show CDR1 as KGHSH and CDR2 as LQKENI. V trimming: 5 bases; J trimming: 4 bases; junction bases outside the gene matches: 7. The receptor was isolated from a man aged 50 to 60 with urothelial cancer. The V call is TRBV18, the J call TRBJ2-2; TRBD2 matches 10 bases. Sequences were derived from PBMCs, sampled around atezolizumab (anti-PD-L1) treatment. The CDR3 DNA reads TGTGCCAGCTCAAGCGTAGCGGGAGGTAGCACCGGGGAGCTGTTTTTT. Protein: CASSSVAGGSTGELFF.